The T cell receptor (beta chain) described here comes from a study of blood T cell repertoires in COVID-19. Study details: COVID-19 samples collected from the United States, Italy and Spain covered acute and convalescent phases. From T cells, B-cell-depleted T cells, or PBMCs came the material, which was cDNA or gDNA.

CDR1 and CDR2 (germline): KGHDR, SFDVKD. The V gene end was trimmed by 3 bases and the J gene end by 9 bases; junction bases not matched to a gene: 8. This CDR3 is 15 amino acids long. Methods used by the authors: Reference gene primer amplification gave nucleated cell count estimates. Here immunoSEQ multiplex PCR was the method, and the copy in TCRdb shows in-frame clones only, minus some. That table is the source of V, J and clone size, and D and trimming were worked out from the DNA. The sample consists of about 440,000 clones, 85% to 90% of them appearing once. The source material was peripheral blood. V gene TRBV24-1 combines with J gene TRBJ2-1, with 9 nucleotides matching TRBD1. The source is a woman in her 30s with acute or convalescent COVID-19. Here the CDR3 DNA reads TGTGCCACCAGTGATAGCCCTACAGGGGGCCGTGAGCAGTTCTTC. Translation: CATSDSPTGGREQFF.